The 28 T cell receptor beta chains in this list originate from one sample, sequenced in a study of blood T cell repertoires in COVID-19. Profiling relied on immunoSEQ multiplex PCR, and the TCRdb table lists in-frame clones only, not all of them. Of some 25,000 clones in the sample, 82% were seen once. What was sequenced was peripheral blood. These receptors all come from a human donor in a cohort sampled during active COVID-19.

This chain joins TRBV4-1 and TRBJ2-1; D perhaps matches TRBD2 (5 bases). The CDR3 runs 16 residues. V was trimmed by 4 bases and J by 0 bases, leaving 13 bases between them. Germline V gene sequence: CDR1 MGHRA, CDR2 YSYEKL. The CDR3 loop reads CASSPQVSGSYNEQFF. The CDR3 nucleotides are TGCGCCAGCAGCCCCCAGGTGAGCGGCTCCTACAATGAGCAGTTCTTC.

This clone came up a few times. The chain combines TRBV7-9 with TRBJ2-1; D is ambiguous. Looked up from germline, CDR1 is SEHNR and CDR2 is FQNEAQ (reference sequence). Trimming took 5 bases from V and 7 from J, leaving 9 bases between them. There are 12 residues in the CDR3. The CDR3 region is CASSPIYNEQFF. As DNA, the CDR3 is TGTGCCAGCAGCCCAATCTATAATGAGCAGTTCTTC.

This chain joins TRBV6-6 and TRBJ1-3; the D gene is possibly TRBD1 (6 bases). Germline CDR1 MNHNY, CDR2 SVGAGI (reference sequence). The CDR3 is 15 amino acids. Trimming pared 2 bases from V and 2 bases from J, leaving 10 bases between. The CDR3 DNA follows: TGTGCCAGCAGTTACAGGGCAGGGGCTGGAAACACCATATATTTT. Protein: CASSYRAGAGNTIYF.

The CDR3 region has the DNA TGTGCCAGCAGTATCGGGACACTGAACACCGGGGAGCTGTTTTTT. Residues: CASSIGTLNTGELFF. The J gene is TRBJ2-2, the V gene TRBV28; D might be TRBD1 (6 bases). V was clipped by 5 bases and J by 1 base, with 11 bases between them. This CDR3 region has 15 residues. Germline CDR1 is MDHEN and CDR2 is SYDVKM.

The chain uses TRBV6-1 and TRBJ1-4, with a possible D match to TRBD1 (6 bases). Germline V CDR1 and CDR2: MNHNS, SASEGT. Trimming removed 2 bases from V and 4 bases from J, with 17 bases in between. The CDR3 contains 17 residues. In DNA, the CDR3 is TGTGCCAGCAGTGAAATTGGGGGCGGGAGGGGTAATGAAAAACTGTTTTTT. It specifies CASSEIGGGRGNEKLFF.

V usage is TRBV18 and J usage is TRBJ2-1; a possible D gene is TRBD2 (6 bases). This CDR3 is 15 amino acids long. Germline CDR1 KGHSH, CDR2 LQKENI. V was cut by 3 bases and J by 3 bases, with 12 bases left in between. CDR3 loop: CASSPGTQVYNEQFF. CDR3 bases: TGTGCCAGCTCACCCGGGACTCAAGTCTACAATGAGCAGTTCTTC.

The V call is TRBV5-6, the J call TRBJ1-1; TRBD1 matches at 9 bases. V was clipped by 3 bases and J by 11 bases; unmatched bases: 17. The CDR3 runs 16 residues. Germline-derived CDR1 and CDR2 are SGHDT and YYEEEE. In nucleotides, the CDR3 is TGTGCCAGCAGCTCCCCCTTGGACAGGGGTTTAGTCGCGGCTTTCTTT. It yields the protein CASSSPLDRGLVAAFF. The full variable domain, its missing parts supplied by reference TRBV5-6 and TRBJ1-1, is DAGVTQSPTHLIKTRGQQVTLRCSPKSGHDTVSWYQQALGQGPQFIFQYYEEEERQRGNFPDRFSGHQFPNYSSELNVNALLLGDSALYLCASSSPLDRGLVAAFFGQGTRLTVV.

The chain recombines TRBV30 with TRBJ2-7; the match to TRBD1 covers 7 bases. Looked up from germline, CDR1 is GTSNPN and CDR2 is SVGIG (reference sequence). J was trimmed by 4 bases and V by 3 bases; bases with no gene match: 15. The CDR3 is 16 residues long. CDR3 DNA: TGTGCCTGGAGGATACCCGAGCGGACAGGTTCGTACGAGCAGTACTTC. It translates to CAWRIPERTGSYEQYF. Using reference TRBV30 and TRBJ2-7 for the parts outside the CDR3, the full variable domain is SQTIHQWPATLVQPVGSPLSLECTVEGTSNPNLYWYRQAAGRGLQLLFYSVGIGQISSEVPQNLSASRPQDRQFILSSKKLLLSDSGFYLCAWRIPERTGSYEQYFGPGTRLTVT.

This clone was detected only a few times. CDR3 nucleotide sequence: TGCAGCGTTGAAGTCAGGAACTATGGCTACACCTTC. Its translation: CSVEVRNYGYTF. This chain links TRBV29-1 with TRBJ1-2; D is undetermined. This CDR3 is 12 amino acids long. CDR1 and CDR2 (germline): SQVTM, ANQGSEA. V shed 1 base and J shed 2 bases, with 5 bases lying between them. Looking up the rest from reference TRBV29-1 and TRBJ1-2 gives the full variable domain: SAVISQKPSRDICQRGTSLTIQCQVDSQVTMMFWYRQQPGQSLTLIATANQGSEATYESGFVIDKFPISRPNLTFSTLTVSNMSPEDSSIYLCSVEVRNYGYTFGSGTRLTVV.

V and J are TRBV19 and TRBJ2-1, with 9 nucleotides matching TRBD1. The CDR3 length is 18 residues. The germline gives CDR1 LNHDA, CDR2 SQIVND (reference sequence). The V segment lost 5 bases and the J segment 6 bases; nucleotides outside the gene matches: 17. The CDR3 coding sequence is TGTGCCAGTAGTGCCCGGACAGGGGTCGCCCCGGGGTCCAATGAGCAGTTCTTC. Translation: CASSARTGVAPGSNEQFF.

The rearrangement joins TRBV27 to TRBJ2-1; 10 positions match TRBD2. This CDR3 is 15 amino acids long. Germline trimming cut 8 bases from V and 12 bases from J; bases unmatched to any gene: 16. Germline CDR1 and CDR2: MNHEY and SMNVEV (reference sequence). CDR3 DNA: TGTGCCAGCGAAAAGACCGGGACTAGCGAAATACGGCAGTTCTTC. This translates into CASEKTGTSEIRQFF.

In DNA, the CDR3 is TGTGCCAGCAGCTTATATGGAGACTCCTACGAGCAGTACTTC. Its translation is CASSLYGDSYEQYF. The chain is built from TRBV11-3 and TRBJ2-7; D unresolved. CDR1 and CDR2 from the germline V gene are SGHNT and YENEEA. V lost 2 bases and J lost 0, with 8 bases in between. The CDR3 totals 14 residues.

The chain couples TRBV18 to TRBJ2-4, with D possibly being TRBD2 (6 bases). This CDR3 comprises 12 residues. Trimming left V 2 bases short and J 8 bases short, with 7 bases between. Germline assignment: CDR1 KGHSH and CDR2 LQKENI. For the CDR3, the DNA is TGTGCCAGCTCACCAGGAGGGGACATTCAGTACTTC. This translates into CASSPGGDIQYF.

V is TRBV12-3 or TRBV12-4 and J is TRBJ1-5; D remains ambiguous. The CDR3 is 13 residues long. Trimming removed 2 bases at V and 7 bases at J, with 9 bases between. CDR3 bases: TGTGCCAGCAGTTTACCGGGGTGGCAGCCCCAGCATTTT. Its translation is CASSLPGWQPQHF.

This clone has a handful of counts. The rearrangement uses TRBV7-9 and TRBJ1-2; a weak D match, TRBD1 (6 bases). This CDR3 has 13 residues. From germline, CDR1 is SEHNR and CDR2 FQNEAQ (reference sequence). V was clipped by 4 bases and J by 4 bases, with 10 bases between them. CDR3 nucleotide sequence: TGTGCCAGCAGCTCGGACAGATCCTATGGCTACACCTTC. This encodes CASSSDRSYGYTF.

The CDR3 protein is CASSARTDNEKLFF. In DNA, the CDR3 is TGTGCCAGCAGCGCCCGGACAGATAATGAAAAACTGTTTTTT. The chain combines TRBV9 with TRBJ1-4; maybe TRBD1 (6 bases). V was pared by 3 bases and J by 4 bases, with 10 bases between. CDR3 length: 14 amino acids. Germline CDR1 is SGDLS and CDR2 is YYNGEE.

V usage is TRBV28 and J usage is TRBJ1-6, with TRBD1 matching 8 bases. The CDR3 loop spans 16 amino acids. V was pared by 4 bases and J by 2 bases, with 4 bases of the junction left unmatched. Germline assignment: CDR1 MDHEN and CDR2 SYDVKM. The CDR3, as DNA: TGTGCCAGCAGTTCGACGACAGGGGCCTATAATTCACCCCTCCACTTT. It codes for CASSSTTGAYNSPLHF.

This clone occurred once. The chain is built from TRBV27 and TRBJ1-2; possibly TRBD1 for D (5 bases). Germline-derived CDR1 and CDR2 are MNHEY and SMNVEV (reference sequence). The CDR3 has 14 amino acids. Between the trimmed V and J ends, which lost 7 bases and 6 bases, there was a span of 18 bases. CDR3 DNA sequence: TGTGCCAGCACGAACCTTATGGGGCCGGATGGCTACACCTTC. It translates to CASTNLMGPDGYTF.

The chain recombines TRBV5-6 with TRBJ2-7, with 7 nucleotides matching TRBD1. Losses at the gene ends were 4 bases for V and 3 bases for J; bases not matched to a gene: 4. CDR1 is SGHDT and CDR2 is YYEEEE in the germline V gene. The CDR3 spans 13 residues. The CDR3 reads CASSLTGDYEQYF. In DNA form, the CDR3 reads TGTGCCAGCAGCCTTACAGGGGACTACGAGCAGTACTTC.

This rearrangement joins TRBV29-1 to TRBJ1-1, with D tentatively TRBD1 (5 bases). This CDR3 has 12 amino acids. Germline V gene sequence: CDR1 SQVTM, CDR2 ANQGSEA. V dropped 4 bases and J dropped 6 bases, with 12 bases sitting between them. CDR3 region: CSVAPSGSEAFF. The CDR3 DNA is TGCAGCGTTGCCCCCTCAGGGTCTGAAGCTTTCTTT.

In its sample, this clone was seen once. CDR3 amino acids: CASSSQGVRVESEQYF. Written as DNA, the CDR3 is TGCGCCAGCAGCTCACAGGGTGTCAGGGTTGAATCCGAGCAGTACTTC. The rearrangement joins TRBV5-1 to TRBJ2-7, with D possibly matching TRBD1 (6 bases). The germline CDR1 and CDR2 sequences are SGHRS and YFSETQ. With 3 bases removed from V and 6 bases from J, the gap between germline ends came to 22 bases. CDR3 size: 16 residues.

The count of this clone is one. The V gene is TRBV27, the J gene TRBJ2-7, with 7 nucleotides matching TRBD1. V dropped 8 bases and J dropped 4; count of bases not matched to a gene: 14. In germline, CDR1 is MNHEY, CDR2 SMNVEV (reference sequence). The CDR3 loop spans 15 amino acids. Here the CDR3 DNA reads TGTGCCAGCGCCGAACAAAAGGGACAGTTTTACGAGCAGTACTTC. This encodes CASAEQKGQFYEQYF.

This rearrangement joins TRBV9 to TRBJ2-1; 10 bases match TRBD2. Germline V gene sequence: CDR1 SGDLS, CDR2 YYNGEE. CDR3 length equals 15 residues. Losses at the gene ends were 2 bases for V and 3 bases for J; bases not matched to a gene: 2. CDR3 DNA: TGTGCCAGCAGCGTTAGCGGGGGGAACTACAATGAGCAGTTCTTC. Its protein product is CASSVSGGNYNEQFF.

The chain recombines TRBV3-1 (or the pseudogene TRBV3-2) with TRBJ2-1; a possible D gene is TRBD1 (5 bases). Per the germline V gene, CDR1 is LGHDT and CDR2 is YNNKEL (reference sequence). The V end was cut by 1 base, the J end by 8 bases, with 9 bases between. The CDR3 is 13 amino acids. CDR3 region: CASSQGRVDEQFF. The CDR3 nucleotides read TGTGCCAGCAGCCAAGGCAGGGTGGATGAGCAGTTCTTC.

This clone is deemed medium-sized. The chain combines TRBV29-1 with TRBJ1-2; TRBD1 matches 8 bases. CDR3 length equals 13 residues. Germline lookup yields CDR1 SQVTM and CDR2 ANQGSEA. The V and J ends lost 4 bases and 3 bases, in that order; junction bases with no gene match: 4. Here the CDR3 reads CSVGDRGYYGYTF. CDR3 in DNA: TGCAGCGTTGGCGACAGGGGTTACTATGGCTACACCTTC. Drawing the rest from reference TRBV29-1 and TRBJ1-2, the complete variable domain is SAVISQKPSRDICQRGTSLTIQCQVDSQVTMMFWYRQQPGQSLTLIATANQGSEATYESGFVIDKFPISRPNLTFSTLTVSNMSPEDSSIYLCSVGDRGYYGYTFGSGTRLTVV.

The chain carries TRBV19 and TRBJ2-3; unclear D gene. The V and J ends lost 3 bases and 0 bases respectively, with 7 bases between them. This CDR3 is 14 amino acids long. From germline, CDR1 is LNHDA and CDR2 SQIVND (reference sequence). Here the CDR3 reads CASSISVSTDTQYF. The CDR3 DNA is TGTGCCAGTAGTATCAGCGTTAGCACAGATACGCAGTATTTT.

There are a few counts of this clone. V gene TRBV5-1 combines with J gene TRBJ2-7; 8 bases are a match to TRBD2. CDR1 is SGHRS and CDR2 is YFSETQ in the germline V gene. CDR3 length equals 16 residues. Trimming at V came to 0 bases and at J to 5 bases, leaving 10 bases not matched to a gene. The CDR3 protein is CASSLGTGTSFHEQYF. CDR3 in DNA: TGCGCCAGCAGCTTGGGTACCGGGACTAGTTTTCACGAGCAGTACTTC.

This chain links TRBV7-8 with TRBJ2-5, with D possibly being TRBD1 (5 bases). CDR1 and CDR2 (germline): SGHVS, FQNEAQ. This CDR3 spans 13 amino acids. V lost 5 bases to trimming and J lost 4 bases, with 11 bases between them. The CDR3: CASSRGARETQYF. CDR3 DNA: TGTGCCAGCAGCAGGGGCGCCCGAGAGACCCAGTACTTC.